This paragraph covers one T cell receptor beta chain sequence. The data derive from a study of blood T cell repertoires in COVID-19. At the level of the study: Material from acute and convalescent COVID-19 was sourced from the United States, Italy and Spain.

After removal of 5 bases from V and 3 bases from J, the junction contained 9 bases not matched to a gene. Germline V CDR1 and CDR2: SGHTA, FQGNSA. This CDR3 is 15 amino acids long. Assay: immunoSEQ multiplex PCR; the TCRdb copy retains only in-frame clones and omits some. The table includes approximately 290,000 clones, 80% to 95% detected once. Sequenced: peripheral blood. V gene TRBV7-2 combines with J gene TRBJ2-7; 8 nucleotides agree with TRBD2. The sequence was collected from a woman younger than 45 with COVID-19, enrolled during active disease. CDR3 region: CASSTWGGGSYEQYF. CDR3 nucleotides: TGTGCCAGCAGCACGTGGGGCGGGGGGAGCTACGAGCAGTACTTC.